This T cell receptor beta chain stems from a study of cytomegalovirus exposure and HLA in healthy donors. Study information: Earlier, 95 million to 140 million unique TCR beta sequences were recovered from around 190 million T cells by an analysis.

Findings and caveats of the study: Rare TCR sequences dominated, though some public TCRs recurred in many donors.

V was clipped by 6 bases and J by 0 bases, with 15 bases between them. From germline, CDR1 is LNHDA and CDR2 SQIVND (reference sequence). The length of the CDR3 is 17 residues. Details on this clone: Its specificity is unknown.

The PCR was carried out with 60 Vbeta primers and 13 Jbeta primers. Assay used: immunoSEQ multiplex PCR; TCRdb lists only in-frame clones, some missing. Of about 90,000 clones detected, 65% to 80% appear once; the ten largest clones hold more than 15%. Material: PBMCs. This sequence originates from a woman aged 18-29 years in good health and CMV-seropositive. The J gene is TRBJ1-6, the V gene TRBV19, with TRBD1 as a possible D gene (5 bases). The CDR3: CASSAGTPISYNSPLHF. Here the CDR3 DNA reads TGTGCCAGTAGCGCGGGGACCCCGATCTCCTATAATTCACCCCTCCACTTT.